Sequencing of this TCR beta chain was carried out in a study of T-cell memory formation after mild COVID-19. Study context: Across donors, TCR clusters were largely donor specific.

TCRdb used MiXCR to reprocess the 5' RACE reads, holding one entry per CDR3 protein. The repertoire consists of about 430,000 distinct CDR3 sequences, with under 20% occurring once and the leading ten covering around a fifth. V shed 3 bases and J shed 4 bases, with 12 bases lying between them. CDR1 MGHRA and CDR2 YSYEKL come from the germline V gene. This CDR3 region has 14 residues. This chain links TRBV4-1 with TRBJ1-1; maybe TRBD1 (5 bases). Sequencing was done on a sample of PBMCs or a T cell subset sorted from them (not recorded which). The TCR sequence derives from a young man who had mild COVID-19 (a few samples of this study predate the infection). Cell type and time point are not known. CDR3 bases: TGCGCCAGCAGCCACAGGGCTGGGGGCACTGAAGCTTTCTTT. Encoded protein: CASSHRAGGTEAFF.